These 19 T cell receptor beta chains were sequenced from one sample in a study of T-cell reconstitution after alpha-beta-depleted transplantation in children. Unique molecular identifiers were used in preparing the TCRbeta library. TCRdb re-derived calls from the PCR reads in MiXCR, one entry per CDR3 protein. The repertoire consists of around 960,000 distinct CDR3 sequences, with roughly 29% occurring once and the leading ten covering approximately 30%. Sequences were derived from PBMCs, mostly from graft donor cells, sampled 360 days after TCRalphabeta/CD19-depleted stem cell transplant. The source is a boy younger than two who had a stem cell transplant for SCID, so the T cells may come from the graft donor.

This clonotype appeared a few times. The V call is TRBV12-3 or TRBV12-4, the J call TRBJ2-7, with 10 positions matching TRBD2. With 6 bases clipped from V and 7 bases from J, the junction kept 9 bases outside the gene matches. The CDR3 is made up of 14 amino acids. CDR3: CASRLGTSEREQYF. CDR3 sequence (DNA): TGTGCCAGCAGACTCGGGACTAGCGAGAGGGAGCAGTACTTC.

This clonotype was counted a few times. V and J are TRBV29-1 and TRBJ1-1, with D possibly matching TRBD1 (5 bases). Trimming removed 6 bases at V and 3 bases at J, with 11 bases between. This CDR3 spans 12 amino acids. CDR1 SQVTM and CDR2 ANQGSEA come from the germline V gene. The CDR3 DNA reads TGCAGCGTCGTGGAGGGGTACACTGAAGCTTTCTTT. It yields the protein CSVVEGYTEAFF.

A few counts support this clonotype. The rearrangement uses TRBV4-1 and TRBJ2-2, with D perhaps being TRBD1 or TRBD2 (5 bases each). Per germline, CDR1 MGHRA and CDR2 YSYEKL. V was trimmed by 1 base and J by 5 bases, leaving 14 bases between them. The CDR3 consists of 16 residues. The DNA of the CDR3 is TGCGCCAGCAGCCAAGGGATGAGGGGCCCGACCGGGGAGCTGTTTTTT. Residues: CASSQGMRGPTGELFF.

There are a few counts of this clonotype. The chain links TRBV20-1 to TRBJ2-1; TRBD2 matches 7 bases. V lost 2 bases and J lost 0; bases outside the gene matches: 16. This CDR3 spans 19 amino acids. The germline gives CDR1 DFQATT, CDR2 SNEGSKA (reference sequence). CDR3 region: CSARSPLGAGSASYNEQFF. CDR3 bases: TGCAGTGCTAGATCCCCCTTGGGAGCGGGGTCTGCCTCCTACAATGAGCAGTTCTTC.

This chain uses TRBV9 with TRBJ2-2; tentative D call: TRBD1 (6 bases). V lost 7 bases to trimming and J lost 5 bases, with 27 bases between them. The CDR3 contains 18 residues. Germline V CDR1 and CDR2: SGDLS, YYNGEE. Here the CDR3 DNA reads TGTGCCAGCTCCCAGGGGAGTTACACGGCATTTCTTACCGGGGAGCTGTTTTTT. As protein: CASSQGSYTAFLTGELFF.

A few counts support this clonotype. The V call is TRBV7-9, the J call TRBJ2-7; D is uncertain. The CDR3 is 15 residues long. V lost 5 bases, J lost 0 bases, and 14 bases lay in between. CDR1 is SEHNR and CDR2 is FQNEAQ in the germline V gene (reference sequence). The CDR3 loop reads CASSVKGAGSYEQYF. CDR3 DNA: TGTGCCAGCAGCGTTAAGGGCGCCGGCTCCTACGAGCAGTACTTC. Together with reference TRBV7-9 and TRBJ2-7, the CDR3 gives the full variable domain: DTGVSQNPRHKITKRGQNVTFRCDPISEHNRLYWYRQTLGQGPEFLTYFQNEAQLEKSRLLSDRFSAERPKGSFSTLEIQRTEQGDSAMYLCASSVKGAGSYEQYFGPGTRLTVT.

This clonotype was seen a handful of times. The V and J genes are TRBV6-5 and TRBJ2-1; D gene unclear. CDR3 length equals 15 residues. The germline V gene has CDR1 MNHEY and CDR2 SVGAGI. Trimming cost V 2 bases and J 6 bases, with 14 bases left between them. The chain's CDR3 is CASSYGLLSANEQFF. The CDR3 region has the DNA TGTGCCAGCAGTTACGGGTTACTTTCTGCCAATGAGCAGTTCTTC.

The chain links TRBV19 to TRBJ2-3; D might be TRBD1 or TRBD2, each matching 5 bases. Trimming stripped 3 bases from V and 0 bases from J, with 10 bases between. This CDR3 has 15 residues. Germline values: CDR1 LNHDA, CDR2 SQIVND (reference sequence). The CDR3 protein is CASSIRGDSTDTQYF. The CDR3 DNA reads TGTGCCAGTAGTATTCGTGGGGACAGCACAGATACGCAGTATTTT.

This clonotype was seen only a few times. CDR3 in amino acids: CASSEKTPGPYEQYF. CDR3 in DNA: TGTGCCAGCTCAGAGAAGACACCGGGACCTTACGAGCAGTACTTC. V gene TRBV18 combines with J gene TRBJ2-7; either TRBD1 or TRBD2 may supply D (5 bases each). CDR3 size: 15 residues. Germline-derived CDR1 and CDR2 are KGHSH and LQKENI. Trimming stripped 5 bases from V and 4 bases from J, with 18 bases between. Together with reference TRBV18 and TRBJ2-7, the CDR3 gives the full variable domain: NAGVMQNPRHLVRRRGQEARLRCSPMKGHSHVYWYRQLPEEGLKFMVYLQKENIIDESGMPKERFSAEFPKEGPSILRIQQVVRGDSAAYFCASSEKTPGPYEQYFGPGTRLTVT.

This clonotype was counted once. The V call is TRBV6-1, the J call TRBJ2-3; 13 bases are shared with TRBD2. The germline gives CDR1 MNHNS, CDR2 SASEGT. This CDR3 contains 16 residues. Trimming removed 1 base from V and 3 bases from J; junction bases left unmatched: 1. In DNA form, the CDR3 reads TGTGCCAGCAGTGAAGGGACTAGCGGGGGAACAGATACGCAGTATTTT. Translation gives CASSEGTSGGTDTQYF.

V and J are TRBV6-2 or TRBV6-3 and TRBJ2-1; D is ambiguous. Germline V gene sequence: CDR1 MNHEY, CDR2 SVGEGT. The CDR3 spans 16 residues. Trimming removed 7 bases at V and 5 bases at J, with 21 bases between. The CDR3 is CASTNGLGRVHNEQFF. In nucleotides, the CDR3 is TGTGCCAGCACTAACGGGCTTGGTAGGGTCCACAATGAGCAGTTCTTC.

This clonotype showed up just a few times. The chain combines TRBV5-6 with TRBJ2-1; the match to TRBD2 covers 7 bases. Trimming took 6 bases from V and 14 from J; bases not matched to a gene: 17. The CDR3 sequence is 14 residues long. Germline V gene data show CDR1 as SGHDT and CDR2 as YYEEEE. The CDR3 sequence is CASTTRLAAPREFF. The CDR3, as DNA: TGTGCCAGCACCACGAGGCTAGCGGCCCCGCGGGAGTTCTTC.

On this clonotype: The junction differs from germline at one of its ends, possibly a read error. This chain connects TRBV11-1 to TRBJ2-3; maybe TRBD1 (6 bases). In germline, CDR1 is SGHAT, CDR2 FQDESV (reference sequence). This CDR3 comprises 18 residues. Here the CDR3 DNA reads TGTGCCAACAGCTTAGTCACCACCCGGGACACGGGCACAGATACGCAGTATTTT. Translation: CANSLVTTRDTGTDTQYF. The full variable domain, in which reference TRBV11-1 and TRBJ2-3 provide the parts outside the CDR3, is EAEVAQSPRYKITEKSQAVAFWCDPISGHATLYWYRQILGQGPELLVQFQDESVVDDSQLPKDRFSAERLKGVDSTLKIQPAELGDSAMYLCANSLVTTRDTGTDTQYFGPGTRLTVL.

The rearrangement links TRBV15 to TRBJ1-2; 9 bases map to TRBD1. Unmatched junction bases numbered 2, after V lost 4 bases and J lost 8 bases. CDR3 length: 12 residues. Germline V gene lookup returns CDR1 LNHNV and CDR2 YYDKDF (reference sequence). CDR3 protein: CATSKDRGGYTF. Here the CDR3 DNA reads TGTGCCACCAGCAAGGACAGGGGAGGCTACACCTTC.

The chain carries TRBV5-1 and TRBJ2-5; TRBD1 aligns across 8 bases. CDR1 SGHRS and CDR2 YFSETQ come from the germline V gene. V lost 5 bases, J lost 1 base, and 7 bases stayed unmatched. CDR3 length: 15 residues. CDR3 sequence (DNA): TGCGCCAGCAGTTGGGACAGGTATTCCCAAGAGACCCAGTACTTC. It codes for CASSWDRYSQETQYF.

Only a few counts were recorded for this clonotype. The chain is built from TRBV29-1 and TRBJ2-3; perhaps D is TRBD1 or TRBD2 (5 bases each). V was clipped by 4 bases and J by 0 bases, with 14 bases between them. This CDR3 is built from 15 residues. The germline V gene encodes CDR1 SQVTM and CDR2 ANQGSEA. CDR3 bases: TGCAGCGTTGTAGGGACGGGGAAAAGCACAGATACGCAGTATTTT. This encodes CSVVGTGKSTDTQYF.

This sequence joins TRBV5-1 and TRBJ2-1; D is perhaps TRBD2 (5 bases). CDR1 is SGHRS and CDR2 is YFSETQ in the germline V gene. The CDR3 runs 13 residues. The V end lost 0 bases, the J end lost 10 bases, and 11 bases lay between the germline ends. In nucleotides, the CDR3 is TGCGCCAGCAGCTTGGACTACGAGGGCGAGCAGTTCTTC. Translating it yields CASSLDYEGEQFF.

The chain joins TRBV6-6 to TRBJ1-6, with no clear D. The germline V gene encodes CDR1 MNHNY and CDR2 SVGAGI (reference sequence). The CDR3 runs to 10 residues. Trimming took off 7 bases at V and 16 bases at J, with 11 bases between the two ends. CDR3 residues: CASNGRKLHF. CDR3 DNA: TGTGCCAGCAATGGAAGGAAACTCCACTTT.

This clonotype came up a few times. The gene calls are TRBV7-2 and TRBJ2-7, with 11 nucleotides matching TRBD1. The ends lost 5 bases at V and 5 bases at J; junction bases unmatched: 8. This CDR3 is 15 amino acids long. The V gene's germline CDR1 is SGHTA and CDR2 FQGNSA. The CDR3 region is CASSPGQGARDEQYF. In DNA form, the CDR3 reads TGTGCCAGCAGCCCAGGACAGGGGGCGAGGGACGAGCAGTACTTC.